This is a list of T cell receptor beta chains from one sample in a study of blood T cells in healthy people across ages. MiXCR was run by TCRdb on the 5' RACE reads, yielding one entry per CDR3 protein. The sample has approximately 400,000 distinct CDR3 sequences, 45% to 60% seen once. Sequencing was done on a sample of blood. The receptors were sampled from a man between 60 and 75 years old in good health. CDR3s include the opening cysteine and the closing phenylalanine or tryptophan. Each record gives: V gene, D gene, clone size, J gene, CDR3 DNA, CDR3 protein. D genes are given only for firm matches. Size tells how often a clone was seen (once, few, many) or the class of an expanded clone, and some rows leave it out.

TRBV28,-,few,TRBJ2-3,TGTGCCAGCAGAGCAGGACCTCTTAGCACAGATACGCAGTATTTT,CASRAGPLSTDTQYF
TRBV5-1,-,few,TRBJ2-5,TGCGCCAGCAGCTTGGTGGGCAGGGTTCAGGAGACCCAGTACTTC,CASSLVGRVQETQYF
TRBV12-3/TRBV12-4,TRBD2,-,TRBJ2-1,TGTGCCAGCAGTTTACTAGCGGGGGGGTACTCCTACAATGAGCAGTTCTTC,CASSLLAGGYSYNEQFF
TRBV20-1,TRBD1,-,TRBJ1-2,TGCAGTGCCTCACGCCCAGGGGGTACTAACTATGGCTACACCTTC,CSASRPGGTNYGYTF
TRBV2,-,few,TRBJ1-1,TGTGCCAGCAGTCCATACGGGCCGAACACTGAAGCTTTCTTT,CASSPYGPNTEAFF
TRBV28,TRBD2,few,TRBJ2-7,TGTGCCAGCAGAACCAGGACTAGCGGGACCTACGAGCAGTACTTC,CASRTRTSGTYEQYF
TRBV9,-,once,TRBJ2-5,TGTGCCGGCAGGTCCACCGGGACCAACCCCTTGGAGACCCAGTACTTC,CAGRSTGTNPLETQYF
TRBV6-2/TRBV6-3,TRBD1,few,TRBJ2-7,TGTGCCAGCAGTTCACCGGGACAGGGTCTTTCCTACGAGCAGTACTTC,CASSSPGQGLSYEQYF
TRBV5-1,TRBD1,-,TRBJ1-4,TGCGCCAGCAGCCTACAGGGACAGGGGAATGAAAAACTGTTTTTT,CASSLQGQGNEKLFF
TRBV27,TRBD2,once,TRBJ2-1,TGTGCCAGCAGAAATAGCGGGAGGGCCCGGCTAGACTACAATGAGCAGTTCTTC,CASRNSGRARLDYNEQFF
TRBV12-3/TRBV12-4,-,-,TRBJ1-2,TGTGCCAGCAGTCCCACCGGGGGTCGAGGCTACACCTTC,CASSPTGGRGYTF
TRBV6-6,-,many,TRBJ1-2,TGTGCCAGCAGTTACTGGGACATAGCTAACTATGGCTACACCTTC,CASSYWDIANYGYTF
TRBV4-1,-,-,TRBJ2-3,TGCGCCAGCAGCCAAGACTTCAGGGATACGCAGTATTTT,CASSQDFRDTQYF
TRBV20-1,-,-,TRBJ2-3,TGCAGTGCTAGAGATAGAGTGGTGGCCACAGATACGCAGTATTTT,CSARDRVVATDTQYF
TRBV7-2,-,few,TRBJ2-7,TGTGCCAGCAGCTTGTCCCTCTCCTACGAGCAGTACTTC,CASSLSLSYEQYF
TRBV6-2/TRBV6-3,TRBD2,few,TRBJ2-7,TGTGCCAGCAGGCCTAGCGGGAGTAAGGAGCAGTACTTC,CASRPSGSKEQYF
TRBV12-3/TRBV12-4,TRBD1,-,TRBJ1-4,TGTGCCAGCAAAAGGACAGGCCGAGATGAAAAACTGTTTTTT,CASKRTGRDEKLFF
TRBV7-2,-,-,TRBJ1-4,TGTGCCAGCAGCCCCGACAGTGCAACTAATGAAAAACTGTTTTTT,CASSPDSATNEKLFF
TRBV2,TRBD2,-,TRBJ2-4,TGTGTCAGCACAGAGGGAGGGCCCAAAAACATTCAGTACTTC,CVSTEGGPKNIQYF
TRBV20-1,TRBD2,-,TRBJ2-5,TGCAGTGGACTAGCGGGTAACCAAGAGACCCAGTACTTC,CSGLAGNQETQYF
TRBV12-3/TRBV12-4,-,-,TRBJ1-2,TGTGCCAGCAGTTTTGGGGGACCGCCGGACTATGGCTACACCTTC,CASSFGGPPDYGYTF
TRBV29-1,-,once,TRBJ2-7,TGCAGCGCCACTACAGGGAGCTCCTACAATGAGCAGTACTTC,CSATTGSSYNEQYF
TRBV20-1,TRBD2,-,TRBJ2-7,TGCAGTGCTCAACGGGGGAGCGGGAGTTCCTGCGAGCAGTACTTC,CSAQRGSGSSCEQYF